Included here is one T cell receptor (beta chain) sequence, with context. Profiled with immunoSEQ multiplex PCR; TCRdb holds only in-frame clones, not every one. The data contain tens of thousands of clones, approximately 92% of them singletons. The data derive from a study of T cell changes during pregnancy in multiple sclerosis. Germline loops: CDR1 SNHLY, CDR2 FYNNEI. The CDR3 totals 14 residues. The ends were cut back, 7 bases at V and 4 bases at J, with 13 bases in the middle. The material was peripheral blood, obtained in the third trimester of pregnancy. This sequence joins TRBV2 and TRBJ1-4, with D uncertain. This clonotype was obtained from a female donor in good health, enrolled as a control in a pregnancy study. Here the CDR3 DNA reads TGTGCCAGCACGGGTCGTGGCTTTAATGAAAAACTGTTTTTT. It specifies CASTGRGFNEKLFF. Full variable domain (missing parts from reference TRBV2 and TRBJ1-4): EPEVTQTPSHQVTQMGQEVILRCVPISNHLYFYWYRQILGQKVEFLVSFYNNEISEKSEIFDDQFSVERPDGSNFTLKIRSTKLEDSAMYFCASTGRGFNEKLFFGSGTQLSVL.